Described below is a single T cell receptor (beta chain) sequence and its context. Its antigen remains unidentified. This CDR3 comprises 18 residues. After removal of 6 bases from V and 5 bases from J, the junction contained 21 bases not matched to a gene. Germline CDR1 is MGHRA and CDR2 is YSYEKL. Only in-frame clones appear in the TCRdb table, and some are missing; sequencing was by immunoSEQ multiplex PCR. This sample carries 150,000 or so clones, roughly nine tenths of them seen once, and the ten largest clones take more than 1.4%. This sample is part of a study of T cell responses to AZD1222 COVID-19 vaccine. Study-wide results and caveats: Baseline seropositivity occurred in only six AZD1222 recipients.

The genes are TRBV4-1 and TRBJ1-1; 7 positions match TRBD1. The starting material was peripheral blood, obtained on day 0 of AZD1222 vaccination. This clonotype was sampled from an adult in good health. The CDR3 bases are TGCGCCAGCAGACACCCCGACAGGGAGGGGAGAAGGTTGACTGAAGCTTTCTTT. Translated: CASRHPDREGRRLTEAFF.